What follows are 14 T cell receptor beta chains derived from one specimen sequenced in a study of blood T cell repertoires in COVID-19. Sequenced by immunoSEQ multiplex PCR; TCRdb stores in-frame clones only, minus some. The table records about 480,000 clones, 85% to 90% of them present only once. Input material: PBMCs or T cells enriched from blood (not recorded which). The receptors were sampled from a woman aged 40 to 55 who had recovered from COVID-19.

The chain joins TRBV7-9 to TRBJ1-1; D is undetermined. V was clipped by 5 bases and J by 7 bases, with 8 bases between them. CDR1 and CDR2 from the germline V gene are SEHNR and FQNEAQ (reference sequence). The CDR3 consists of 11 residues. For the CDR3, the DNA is TGTGCCAGCAGCCGCCTCGGTGAAGCTTTCTTT. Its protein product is CASSRLGEAFF.

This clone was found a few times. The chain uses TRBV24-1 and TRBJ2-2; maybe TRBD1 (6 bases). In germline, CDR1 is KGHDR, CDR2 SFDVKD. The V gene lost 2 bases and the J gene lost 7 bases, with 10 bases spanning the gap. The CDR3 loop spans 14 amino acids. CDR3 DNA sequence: TGTGCCACCAGTGATTCAAGGGGGATCGGGGAGCTGTTTTTT. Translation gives CATSDSRGIGELFF.

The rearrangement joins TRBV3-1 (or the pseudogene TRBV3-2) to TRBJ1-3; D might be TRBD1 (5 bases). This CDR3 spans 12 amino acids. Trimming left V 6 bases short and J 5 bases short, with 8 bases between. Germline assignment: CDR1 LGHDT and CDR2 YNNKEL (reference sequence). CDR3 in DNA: TGTGCCAGCAGGCAGGGAAGAAACACCATATATTTT. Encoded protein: CASRQGRNTIYF.

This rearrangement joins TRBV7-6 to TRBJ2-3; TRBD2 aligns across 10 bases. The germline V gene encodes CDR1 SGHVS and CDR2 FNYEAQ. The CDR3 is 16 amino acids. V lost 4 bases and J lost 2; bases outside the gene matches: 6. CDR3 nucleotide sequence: TGTGCCAGCAGCTATTTAGCGGGAGGATACACAGATACGCAGTATTTT. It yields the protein CASSYLAGGYTDTQYF.

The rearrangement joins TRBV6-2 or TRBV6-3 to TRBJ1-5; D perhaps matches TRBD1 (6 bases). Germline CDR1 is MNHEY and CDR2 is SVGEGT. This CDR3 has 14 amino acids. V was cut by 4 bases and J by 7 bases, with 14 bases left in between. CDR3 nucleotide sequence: TGTGCCAGCAGTTTCAGGGGAGCAAGGCAGCCCCAGCATTTT. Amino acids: CASSFRGARQPQHF.

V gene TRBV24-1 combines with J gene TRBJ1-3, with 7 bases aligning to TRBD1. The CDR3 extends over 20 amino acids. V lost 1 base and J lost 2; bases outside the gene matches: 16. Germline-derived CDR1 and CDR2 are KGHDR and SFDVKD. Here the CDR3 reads CATSDFPSGRMTGTGNTIYF. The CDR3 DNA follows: TGTGCCACCAGTGATTTTCCCTCTGGGCGAATGACAGGGACTGGAAACACCATATATTTT.

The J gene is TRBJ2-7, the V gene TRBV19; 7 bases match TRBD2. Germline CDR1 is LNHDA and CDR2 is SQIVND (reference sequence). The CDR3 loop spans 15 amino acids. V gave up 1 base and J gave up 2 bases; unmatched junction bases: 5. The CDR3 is CASSIAAGVTYEQYF. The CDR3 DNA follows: TGTGCCAGTAGTATAGCGGCGGGGGTCACCTACGAGCAGTACTTC.

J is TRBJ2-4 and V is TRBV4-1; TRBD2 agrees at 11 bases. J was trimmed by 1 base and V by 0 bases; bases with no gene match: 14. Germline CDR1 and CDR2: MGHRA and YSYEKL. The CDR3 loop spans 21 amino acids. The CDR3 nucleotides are TGCGCCAGCAGCCAAGATAATAGGAAGGGGCTAGCGGGAGGTGCCAAAAACATTCAGTACTTC. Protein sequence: CASSQDNRKGLAGGAKNIQYF.

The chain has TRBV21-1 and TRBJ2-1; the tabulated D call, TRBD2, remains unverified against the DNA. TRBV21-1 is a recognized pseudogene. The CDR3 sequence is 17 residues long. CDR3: CASSKDKEGAKYNEQFF. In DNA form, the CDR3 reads TGTGCCAGCAGCAAAGATAAGGAGGGAGCCAAATACAATGAGCAGTTCTTC.

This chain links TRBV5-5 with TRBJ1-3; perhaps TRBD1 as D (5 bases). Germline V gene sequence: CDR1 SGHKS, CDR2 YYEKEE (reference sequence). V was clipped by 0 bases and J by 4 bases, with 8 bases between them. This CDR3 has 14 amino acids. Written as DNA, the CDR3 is TGTGCCAGCAGCTTGGGTGACAGAGGAAACACCATATATTTT. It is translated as CASSLGDRGNTIYF.

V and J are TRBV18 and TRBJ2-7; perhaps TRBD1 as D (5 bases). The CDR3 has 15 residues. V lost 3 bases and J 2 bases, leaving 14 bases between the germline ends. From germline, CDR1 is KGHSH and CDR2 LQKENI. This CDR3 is CASSPQGGRTYEQYF. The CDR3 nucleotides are TGTGCCAGCTCACCTCAGGGCGGCAGGACCTACGAGCAGTACTTC.

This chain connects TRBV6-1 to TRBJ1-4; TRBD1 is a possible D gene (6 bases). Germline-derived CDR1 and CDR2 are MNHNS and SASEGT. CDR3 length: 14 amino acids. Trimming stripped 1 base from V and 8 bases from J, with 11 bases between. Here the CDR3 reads CASSEGGLDEKLFF. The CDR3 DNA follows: TGTGCCAGCAGTGAAGGGGGGCTGGACGAAAAACTGTTTTTT.

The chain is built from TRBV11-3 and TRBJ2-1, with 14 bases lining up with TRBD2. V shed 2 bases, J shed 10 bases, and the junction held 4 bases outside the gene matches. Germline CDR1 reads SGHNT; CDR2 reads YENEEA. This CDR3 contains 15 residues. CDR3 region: CASSLTGLAGDEQFF. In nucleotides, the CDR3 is TGTGCCAGCAGCTTAACGGGACTAGCGGGAGACGAGCAGTTCTTC.

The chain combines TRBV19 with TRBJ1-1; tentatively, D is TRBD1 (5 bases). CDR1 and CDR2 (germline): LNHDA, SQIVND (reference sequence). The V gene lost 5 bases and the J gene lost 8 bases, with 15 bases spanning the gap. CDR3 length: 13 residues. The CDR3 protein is CASSQTVALEAFF. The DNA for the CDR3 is TGTGCCAGTAGTCAGACAGTCGCCCTAGAAGCTTTCTTT.